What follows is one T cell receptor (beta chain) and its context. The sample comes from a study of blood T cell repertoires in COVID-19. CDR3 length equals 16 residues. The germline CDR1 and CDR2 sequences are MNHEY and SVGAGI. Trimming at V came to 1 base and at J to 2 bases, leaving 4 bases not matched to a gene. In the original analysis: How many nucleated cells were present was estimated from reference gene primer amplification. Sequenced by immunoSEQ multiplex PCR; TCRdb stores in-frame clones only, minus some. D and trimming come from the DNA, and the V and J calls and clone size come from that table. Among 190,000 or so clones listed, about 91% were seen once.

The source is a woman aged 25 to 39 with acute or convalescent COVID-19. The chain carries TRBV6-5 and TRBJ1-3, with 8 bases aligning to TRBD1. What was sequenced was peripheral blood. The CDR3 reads CASSYWSGGTGNTIYF. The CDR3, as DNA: TGTGCCAGCAGTTACTGGTCAGGGGGCACTGGAAACACCATATATTTT.